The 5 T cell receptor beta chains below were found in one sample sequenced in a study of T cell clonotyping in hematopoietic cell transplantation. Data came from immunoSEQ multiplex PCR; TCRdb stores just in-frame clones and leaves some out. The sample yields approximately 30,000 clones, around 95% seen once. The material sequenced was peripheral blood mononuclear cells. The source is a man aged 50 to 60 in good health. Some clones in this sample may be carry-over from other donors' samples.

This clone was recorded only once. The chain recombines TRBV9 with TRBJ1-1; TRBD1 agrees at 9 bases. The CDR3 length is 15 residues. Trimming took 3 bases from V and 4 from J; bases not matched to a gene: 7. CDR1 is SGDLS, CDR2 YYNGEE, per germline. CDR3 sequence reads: CASSGLEGQGTEAFF. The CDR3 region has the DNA TGTGCCAGCAGCGGTTTAGAGGGACAGGGCACTGAAGCTTTCTTT.

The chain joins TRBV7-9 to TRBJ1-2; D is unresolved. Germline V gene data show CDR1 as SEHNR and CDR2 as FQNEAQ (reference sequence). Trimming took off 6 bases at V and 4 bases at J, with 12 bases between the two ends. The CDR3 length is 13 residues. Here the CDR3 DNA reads TGTGCCAGCAGTCTAAATACAGCCTATGGCTACACCTTC. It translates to CASSLNTAYGYTF.

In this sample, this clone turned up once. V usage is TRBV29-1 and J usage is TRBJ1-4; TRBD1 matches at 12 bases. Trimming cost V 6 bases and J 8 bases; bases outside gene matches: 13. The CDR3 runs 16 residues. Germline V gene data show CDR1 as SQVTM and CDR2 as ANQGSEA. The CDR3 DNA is TGCAGCGTCCAAAGCCAGGGGACAGGGGGCTTAGAAAAACTGTTTTTT. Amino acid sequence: CSVQSQGTGGLEKLFF.

The CDR3 reads CASSFGDRTSSPLHF. In DNA form, the CDR3 reads TGTGCCAGTAGTTTCGGGGACAGGACGAGCTCACCCCTCCACTTT. The rearrangement uses TRBV19 and TRBJ1-6; 8 bases fit TRBD1. Trimming at V came to 5 bases and at J to 10 bases, leaving 10 bases not matched to a gene. Germline CDR1 and CDR2: LNHDA and SQIVND (reference sequence). The CDR3 extends over 15 amino acids.

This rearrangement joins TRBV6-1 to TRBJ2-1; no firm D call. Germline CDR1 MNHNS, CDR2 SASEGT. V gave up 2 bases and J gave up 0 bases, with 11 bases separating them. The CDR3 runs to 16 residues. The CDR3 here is CASSEMIPSSYNEQFF. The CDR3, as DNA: TGTGCCAGCAGTGAAATGATCCCAAGCTCCTACAATGAGCAGTTCTTC.